The present T cell receptor beta chain was sequenced within a study of CXCR3-negative and CXCR3-positive naive CD8 T cells. Study observations and caveats: Similar TRBV-TRBJ usage characterized naive CXCR3-negative and CXCR3-positive cells; memory cells differed. More hydrophobic TRB CDR3s were found in CXCR3-positive naive cells than in CXCR3-negative naive cells.

Carrying UMI labels, the TRB cDNA libraries were prepared through 5' RACE. No DNA is given; TCRdb re-called the 5' RACE reads and lists each CDR3 protein once. The sample's table shows 150,000 or so distinct CDR3 sequences. Concerning this clonotype: Its antigen is unknown.

CDR1 and CDR2 (germline): SEHNR, FQNEAQ (reference sequence). The CDR3 totals 12 residues. Cells that were CD45RO-CCR7+CD27+CD95- constituted naive CD8+ T cells. The rearrangement joins TRBV7-9 to TRBJ1-2; the D gene TCRdb calls, TRBD1, cannot be checked with no DNA. This receptor was obtained from a human donor in good health. Some clones in this sample may be carry-over from other donors' samples. The sequenced sample consisted of naive CXCR3+ CD8+ T cells from blood. The subset is: CD45RO-CCR7+CD27+CD95- naive CD8+ T cells expressing CXCR3 (TNR3+). This chain's CDR3 is CASTGDDYGYTF.